These 26 T cell receptor beta chains came from one sample sequenced in a study of cytomegalovirus exposure and HLA in healthy donors. Assay: immunoSEQ multiplex PCR; the TCRdb copy retains only in-frame clones and omits some. The data contain fewer than 300,000 clones, approximately 90% of them singletons. Sequences were obtained from PBMCs. The receptor set was obtained from a young woman in good health and CMV-seronegative.

This clone was counted between two and nine times. V is TRBV30 and J is TRBJ1-2, with TRBD1 identical over 8 bases. Germline lookup yields CDR1 GTSNPN and CDR2 SVGIG (reference sequence). This CDR3 region has 14 residues. J lost 2 bases, V lost 1 base, and 3 bases had no gene match. The CDR3: CAWSAGQGNYGYTF. CDR3 sequence (DNA): TGTGCCTGGAGTGCCGGACAGGGAAACTATGGCTACACCTTC.

V and J are TRBV7-8 and TRBJ2-7; TRBD1 matches 8 bases. The CDR3 extends over 13 amino acids. Losses at the gene ends were 8 bases for V and 0 bases for J; bases not matched to a gene: 3. The germline V gene has CDR1 SGHVS and CDR2 FQNEAQ. The CDR3 DNA sequence: TGTGCCAGCCGACAGGGGAGCTCCTACGAGCAGTACTTC. Translation gives CASRQGSSYEQYF.

V usage is TRBV6-1 and J usage is TRBJ2-1; perhaps TRBD1 as D (5 bases). Trimming shortened V by 2 bases and J by 0 bases, and 14 bases separated the two germline ends. This CDR3 contains 17 residues. From germline, CDR1 is MNHNS and CDR2 SASEGT. CDR3 protein: CASSEFPGSSSYNEQFF. CDR3 sequence (DNA): TGTGCCAGCAGTGAATTTCCAGGGTCAAGCTCCTACAATGAGCAGTTCTTC.

For the CDR3, the DNA is TGCGCCAGCAGCAATAGCGGGAGGGCCATGGAGACCCAGTACTTC. This encodes CASSNSGRAMETQYF. This chain connects TRBV5-1 to TRBJ2-5; TRBD2 matches at 11 bases. V was clipped by 4 bases and J by 5 bases; unmatched bases: 7. CDR1 and CDR2 from the germline V gene are SGHRS and YFSETQ. This CDR3 contains 15 residues.

The CDR3 nucleotides read TGTGCCAGCAGCCTACAAATAGCGGGATCAGCAGTCTACGAGCAGTACTTC. It encodes CASSLQIAGSAVYEQYF. The J gene is TRBJ2-7, the V gene TRBV7-2; TRBD2 matches 8 bases. Germline V gene data show CDR1 as SGHTA and CDR2 as FQGNSA. The V gene end was trimmed by 5 bases and the J gene end by 3 bases; junction bases not matched to a gene: 15. The CDR3 length is 17 residues.

V and J are TRBV19 and TRBJ1-5; maybe TRBD1 (6 bases). The length of the CDR3 is 14 residues. CDR1 is LNHDA, CDR2 SQIVND, per germline (reference sequence). The ends were cut back, 5 bases at V and 4 bases at J, with 12 bases in the middle. Here the CDR3 reads CASSGSRGNQPQHF. The CDR3 DNA reads as TGTGCCAGTAGTGGCAGCAGGGGAAATCAGCCCCAGCATTTT.

The chain links TRBV5-1 to TRBJ1-5, with 9 nucleotides matching TRBD1. The CDR3 covers 16 residues. CDR1 SGHRS and CDR2 YFSETQ come from the germline V gene. V was clipped by 0 bases and J by 4 bases; unmatched bases: 5. This CDR3 reads CASSLGTGALNQPQHF. CDR3 nucleotide sequence: TGCGCCAGCAGCTTGGGGACAGGGGCCCTGAATCAGCCCCAGCATTTT.

The V call is TRBV5-1, the J call TRBJ1-4, with TRBD1 matching over 7 bases. Per germline, CDR1 SGHRS and CDR2 YFSETQ. V was clipped by 0 bases and J by 4 bases; unmatched bases: 12. The CDR3 contains 18 residues. Here the CDR3 DNA reads TGCGCCAGCAGCTTGGGAGAGGGGACAGTTGGCGGTAATGAAAAACTGTTTTTT. Translating gives CASSLGEGTVGGNEKLFF.

The sample holds many counts of this clone. This chain uses TRBV28 with TRBJ1-5, with D unclear. V shed 2 bases and J shed 4 bases, with 12 bases lying between them. Germline V lookup: CDR1 MDHEN, CDR2 SYDVKM. This CDR3 contains 15 residues. CDR3 loop: CASSLGQRINQPQHF. Written as DNA, the CDR3 is TGTGCCAGCAGTTTAGGGCAAAGGATTAATCAGCCCCAGCATTTT.

The chain is built from TRBV6-1 and TRBJ1-5; 12 bases match TRBD1. The J segment lost 8 bases and the V segment lost 4 bases, leaving 15 bases of the junction unmatched. The CDR3 totals 18 residues. Germline loops: CDR1 MNHNS, CDR2 SASEGT. The CDR3 DNA reads TGTGCCAGCAGTGGACACCACGGGACAGGGGGCGCCGGGAAGCCCCAGCATTTT. It translates to CASSGHHGTGGAGKPQHF.

V usage is TRBV9 and J usage is TRBJ1-3; 8 bases match TRBD1. The V gene end was trimmed by 0 bases and the J gene end by 2 bases; junction bases not matched to a gene: 7. CDR3 length: 17 residues. Germline CDR1 and CDR2: SGDLS and YYNGEE. CDR3 sequence (DNA): TGTGCCAGCAGCGTAGAAGCCGTGGACAGGGCTGGAAACACCATATATTTT. Amino acids: CASSVEAVDRAGNTIYF.

The genes are TRBV10-2 and TRBJ2-1, with D perhaps matching TRBD2 (7 bases). Trimming pared 3 bases from V and 6 bases from J, leaving 12 bases between. This CDR3 contains 14 residues. Germline CDR1 reads WSHSY; CDR2 reads SAAADI. The CDR3 reads CASSEARGGNEQFF. The CDR3 nucleotides are TGCGCCAGCAGTGAAGCGAGGGGGGGCAATGAGCAGTTCTTC.

This sequence joins TRBV30 and TRBJ1-2; 9 bases are shared with TRBD1. J lost 5 bases, V lost 8 bases, and 6 bases had no gene match. CDR1 is GTSNPN, CDR2 SVGIG, per germline (reference sequence). CDR3 length: 12 residues. CDR3 loop: CALTGGEYGYTF. The CDR3 bases are TGTGCCCTTACAGGGGGCGAATATGGCTACACCTTC.

The J gene is TRBJ2-1, the V gene TRBV4-1; TRBD1 matches at 9 bases. Germline CDR1 and CDR2: MGHRA and YSYEKL. J lost 8 bases, V lost 3 bases, and 11 bases had no gene match. The CDR3 is 16 residues long. In DNA form, the CDR3 reads TGCGCCAGCAGCCAGGGGACAGGGCCCCCCCAGGATGAGCAGTTCTTC. Translation: CASSQGTGPPQDEQFF.

This chain connects TRBV19 to TRBJ1-1, with D perhaps TRBD1 (6 bases). The CDR3 sequence is 14 residues long. Germline CDR1 is LNHDA and CDR2 is SQIVND (reference sequence). V shed 4 bases and J shed 1 base, with 10 bases lying between them. The CDR3 DNA is TGTGCCAGTAGTAGGACAGATCGGAACACTGAAGCTTTCTTT. This sequence encodes CASSRTDRNTEAFF.

The chain has TRBV6-1 and TRBJ2-4; 9 nucleotides match TRBD2. This CDR3 comprises 14 residues. V was pared by 3 bases and J by 6 bases, with 3 bases of the junction left unmatched. CDR1 and CDR2 from the germline V gene are MNHNS and SASEGT. The CDR3 DNA reads TGTGCCAGCAGTGAGGGACTAGCAATAAACATTCAGTACTTC. Its translation: CASSEGLAINIQYF.

The V gene is TRBV4-1, the J gene TRBJ2-3; 8 nucleotides agree with TRBD2. Germline assignment: CDR1 MGHRA and CDR2 YSYEKL. The V gene end was trimmed by 3 bases and the J gene end by 2 bases; junction bases not matched to a gene: 10. The CDR3 sequence is 17 residues long. The CDR3 DNA reads as TGCGCCAGCAGCCAGAGCGGGAGTCTGTTGGCCACAGATACGCAGTATTTT. Residues: CASSQSGSLLATDTQYF.

The V gene is TRBV5-1, the J gene TRBJ2-1, with 14 bases aligning to TRBD2. This CDR3 spans 21 amino acids. V lost 1 base and J lost 6; bases outside the gene matches: 18. Germline loops: CDR1 SGHRS, CDR2 YFSETQ. CDR3 sequence: CASSLPTRVGLAGDWGNEQFF. CDR3 coding DNA: TGCGCCAGCAGCTTGCCTACCCGGGTGGGACTAGCGGGAGACTGGGGCAATGAGCAGTTCTTC. The full variable domain, rest sourced from reference TRBV5-1 and TRBJ2-1, is KAGVTQTPRYLIKTRGQQVTLSCSPISGHRSVSWYQQTPGQGLQFLFEYFSETQRNKGNFPGRFSGRQFSNSRSEMNVSTLELGDSALYLCASSLPTRVGLAGDWGNEQFFGPGTRLTVL.

The chain couples TRBV30 to TRBJ1-5; 11 bases agree with TRBD1. The junction had 2 bases not matched to a gene; V was cut back by 5 bases and J by 8 bases. The CDR3 runs 12 residues. Germline values: CDR1 GTSNPN, CDR2 SVGIG (reference sequence). CDR3 DNA: TGTGCCTGGGGGACAGGGGGGGAGCCCCAGCATTTT. Translated: CAWGTGGEPQHF.

The chain has TRBV2 and TRBJ1-1; tentatively, D is TRBD1 (5 bases). V was trimmed by 3 bases and J by 5 bases, leaving 16 bases between them. The CDR3 sequence is 15 residues long. CDR1 is SNHLY and CDR2 is FYNNEI in the germline V gene. The CDR3 sequence: CASSDWGEVRTEAFF. In DNA, the CDR3 is TGTGCCAGCAGTGATTGGGGGGAGGTAAGGACTGAAGCTTTCTTT.

The CDR3 bases are TGTGCCAGCAGTCCACATTTATCCGGGTTTGGGGATACGCAGTATTTT. It specifies CASSPHLSGFGDTQYF. This chain joins TRBV27 and TRBJ2-3; D ambiguous. The CDR3 totals 16 residues. V was shortened by 5 bases and J by 6 bases, with 21 bases between the two germline ends. CDR1 is MNHEY, CDR2 SMNVEV, per germline (reference sequence).

This chain links TRBV9 with TRBJ2-1; TRBD2 aligns across 12 bases. Germline CDR1 SGDLS, CDR2 YYNGEE. V lost 3 bases, J lost 8 bases, and 9 bases stayed unmatched. This CDR3 region has 16 residues. For the CDR3, the DNA is TGTGCCAGCAGCGCCGGGACTAGCGGGTCCAGCGATGAGCAGTTCTTC. Translation: CASSAGTSGSSDEQFF.

This chain links TRBV11-2 with TRBJ2-5; 10 bases map to TRBD2. This CDR3 is built from 17 residues. V was pared by 2 bases and J by 3 bases, with 9 bases of the junction left unmatched. Germline V gene data show CDR1 as SGHAT and CDR2 as FQNNGV. The CDR3 spells CASSLRVASGREETQYF. In DNA, the CDR3 is TGTGCCAGCAGCTTACGGGTAGCTAGCGGGAGAGAAGAGACCCAGTACTTC.

This rearrangement joins TRBV7-3 to TRBJ2-7, with D maybe TRBD2 (6 bases). The CDR3 totals 16 residues. The V end lost 1 base, the J end lost 0 bases, and 13 bases lay between the germline ends. Germline V CDR1 and CDR2: SGHTA, FQGTGA. CDR3 region: CASSLMGGGDSYEQYF. CDR3 DNA: TGTGCCAGCAGCTTAATGGGCGGCGGGGACTCCTACGAGCAGTACTTC.

This sequence joins TRBV29-1 and TRBJ2-7; D perhaps matches TRBD1 (5 bases). The CDR3 is made up of 13 amino acids. In germline, CDR1 is SQVTM, CDR2 ANQGSEA. The V gene lost 4 bases and the J gene lost 1 base, with 11 bases spanning the gap. CDR3 in amino acids: CSVGTIASYEQYF. The DNA of the CDR3 is TGCAGCGTTGGGACAATCGCTTCCTACGAGCAGTACTTC.

This clone was detected only once. The gene calls are TRBV6-6 and TRBJ2-7, with 9 nucleotides matching TRBD1. Germline CDR1 reads MNHNY; CDR2 reads SVGAGI (reference sequence). V shed 6 bases, J shed 5 bases, and the junction held 5 bases outside the gene matches. The CDR3 covers 13 residues. CDR3 loop: CASSTGTGNEQYF. In DNA, the CDR3 is TGTGCCAGCAGCACCGGGACAGGGAACGAGCAGTACTTC.